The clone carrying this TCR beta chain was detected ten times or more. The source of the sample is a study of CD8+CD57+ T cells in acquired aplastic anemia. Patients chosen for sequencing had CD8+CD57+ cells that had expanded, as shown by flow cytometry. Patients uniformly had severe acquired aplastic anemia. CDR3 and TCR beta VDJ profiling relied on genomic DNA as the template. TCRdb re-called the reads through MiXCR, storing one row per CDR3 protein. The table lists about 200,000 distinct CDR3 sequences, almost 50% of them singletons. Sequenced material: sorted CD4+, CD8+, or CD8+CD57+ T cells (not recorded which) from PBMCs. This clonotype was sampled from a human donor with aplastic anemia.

CDR3 in amino acids: CASRDSRGSSYNSPLHF. CDR3 nucleotides: TGTGCCAGCAGGGATAGCAGGGGGAGCTCCTATAATTCACCCCTCCACTTT. The chain recombines TRBV7-8 with TRBJ1-6, with 7 bases fitting TRBD1. V was pared by 6 bases and J by 0 bases, with 8 bases of the junction left unmatched. The germline V gene has CDR1 SGHVS and CDR2 FQNEAQ. The CDR3 is 17 residues long.